This entry concerns a single T cell receptor (beta chain). As yet, its antigen is unknown. The data stem from a study of blood T cells in healthy people across ages. Then a second PCR, running roughly 7 to 11 cycles, was carried out with a sample-barcoded 5' primer and a J-beta primer mix. TCRdb reanalysed the 5' RACE reads using MiXCR and keeps one entry per CDR3 protein. The sample shows 1.5 million to 2 million distinct CDR3 sequences, roughly 49% of them seen only once. Germline CDR1 reads MDHEN; CDR2 reads SYDVKM. Trimming took 3 bases from V and 9 from J; bases not matched to a gene: 9. CDR3 length equals 15 residues. Points from the study as a whole: Naive T cell percentage showed a strong correlation with the diversity of TCR beta. Older individuals had lower TCR beta diversity per million T cells (the decline was roughly linear).

This receptor was identified in a woman aged 40 to 55 in good health. The J gene is TRBJ2-1, the V gene TRBV28; 9 positions match TRBD2. The source material was blood. CDR3 sequence reads: CASSLGGGARLEQFF. Here the CDR3 DNA reads TGTGCCAGCAGTTTGGGCGGGGGGGCTCGCCTTGAGCAGTTCTTC.